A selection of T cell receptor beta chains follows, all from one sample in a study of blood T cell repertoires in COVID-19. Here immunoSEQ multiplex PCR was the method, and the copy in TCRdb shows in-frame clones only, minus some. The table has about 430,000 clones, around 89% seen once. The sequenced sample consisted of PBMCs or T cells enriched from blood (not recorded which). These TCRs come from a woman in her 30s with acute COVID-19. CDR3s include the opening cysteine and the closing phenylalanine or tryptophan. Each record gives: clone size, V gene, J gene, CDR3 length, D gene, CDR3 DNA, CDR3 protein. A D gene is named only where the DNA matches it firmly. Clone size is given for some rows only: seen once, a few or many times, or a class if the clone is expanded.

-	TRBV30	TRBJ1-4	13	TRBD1	TGTGCCTTGGGACAGGGGTCTAATGAAAAACTGTTTTTT	CALGQGSNEKLFF
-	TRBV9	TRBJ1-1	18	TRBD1	TGTGCCAGCAGCGCCGGACCTGGGACAGGGGGATGGGGAACTGAAGCTTTCTTT	CASSAGPGTGGWGTEAFF
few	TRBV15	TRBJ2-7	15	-	TGTGCCACCAGCAGAGATATAGACACCTCCTACGAGCAGTACTTC	CATSRDIDTSYEQYF
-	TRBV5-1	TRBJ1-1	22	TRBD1	TGCGCCAGCAGCGGAAGCTTCAGGGGGCGGCCTAAAGAAGGTTTCGGGAACACTGAAGCTTTCTTT	CASSGSFRGRPKEGFGNTEAFF
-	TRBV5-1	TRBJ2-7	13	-	TGCGCCAGCAGCTTGGTCGGTTCCTACGAGCAGTACTTC	CASSLVGSYEQYF
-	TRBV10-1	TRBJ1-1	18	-	TGCGCCAGCAGTGAGTCGGGGCATCGTAGCGGCTATCGGACTGAAGCTTTCTTT	CASSESGHRSGYRTEAFF
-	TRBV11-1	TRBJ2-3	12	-	TGTGCCAGCAGCCCCCCGACAGATACGCAGTATTTT	CASSPPTDTQYF
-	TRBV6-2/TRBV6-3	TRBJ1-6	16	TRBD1	TGTGCCAGCAGTTACGCGGGACAGGGAAGGGGATCACCCCTCCACTTT	CASSYAGQGRGSPLHF
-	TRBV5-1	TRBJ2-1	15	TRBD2	TGCGCCAGCAGCAGCGGGGACTCCAACTACAATGAGCAGTTCTTC	CASSSGDSNYNEQFF
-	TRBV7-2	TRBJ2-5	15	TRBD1	TGTGCCAGCAGCCCCCGACAGGGCTTTGGAGAGACCCAGTACTTC	CASSPRQGFGETQYF
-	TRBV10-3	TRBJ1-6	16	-	TGTGCCACCGGCTCGATCCTAGCGTCTGCTAATTCACCCCTCCACTTT	CATGSILASANSPLHF
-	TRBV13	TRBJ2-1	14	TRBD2	TGTGCCAGCAGCAGAACTAGCGGGGGTCTTGGGCAGTTCTTC	CASSRTSGGLGQFF
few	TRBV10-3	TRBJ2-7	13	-	TGTGCCATCAGTCCATCGGGTTCGTACGAGCAGTACTTC	CAISPSGSYEQYF
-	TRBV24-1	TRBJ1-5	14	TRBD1	TGTGCCACCAGTACGAACAGGGGTAATCAGCCCCAGCATTTT	CATSTNRGNQPQHF
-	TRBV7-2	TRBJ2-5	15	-	TGTGCCAGCAGCTTAGAGTCCGGCGCGGAAGGGACCCAGTACTTC	CASSLESGAEGTQYF
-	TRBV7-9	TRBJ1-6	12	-	TGTGCCAGCAGCTCTGACTCTTCACCCCTCCACTTT	CASSSDSSPLHF
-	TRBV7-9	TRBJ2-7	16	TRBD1	TGTGCCAGCAGCTTTGTCCACGGGACAGTAGCCTACGAGCAGTACTTC	CASSFVHGTVAYEQYF
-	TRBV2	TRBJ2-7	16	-	TGTGCCAGCAGTGGATATCCGGACAGTCGTTCCTACGAGCAGTACTTC	CASSGYPDSRSYEQYF
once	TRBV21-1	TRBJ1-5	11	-	TGTGCCCGTAAAGAGGATCAGCCCCAGCATTTT	CARKEDQPQHF
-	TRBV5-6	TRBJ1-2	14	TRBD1	TGTGCCAGCAGCTGGGGGACAGGGTTCGATGGCTACACCTTC	CASSWGTGFDGYTF
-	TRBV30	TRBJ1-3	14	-	TGTGCCTGGAGTTCAGGGCACTCTGGAAACACCATATATTTT	CAWSSGHSGNTIYF
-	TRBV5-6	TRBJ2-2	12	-	TGTGCCAGCAGCTTGCTCAGGCGGGAGCTGTTTTTT	CASSLLRRELFF
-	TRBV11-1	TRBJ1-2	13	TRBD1	TGTGCCAGCAGCACCCGACAGGGGTTTGGCTACACCTTC	CASSTRQGFGYTF
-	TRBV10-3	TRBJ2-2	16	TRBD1	TGTGCCATCAGTGCAACCGGGACAGGGGGCACCGGGGAGCTGTTTTTT	CAISATGTGGTGELFF
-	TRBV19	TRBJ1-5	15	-	TGTGCCAGTAGTATAGATCCTGGGGGCCGTCAGCCCCAGCATTTT	CASSIDPGGRQPQHF
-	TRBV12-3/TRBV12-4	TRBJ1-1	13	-	TGTGCCAGCAGGCCAAGGGGTGACACTGAAGCTTTCTTT	CASRPRGDTEAFF
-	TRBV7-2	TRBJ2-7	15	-	TGTGCCAGCAGCTTATCGGGTGTCTCGGTCTACGAGCAGTACTTC	CASSLSGVSVYEQYF
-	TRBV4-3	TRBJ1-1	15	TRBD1	TGCGCCAGCAGCCAGATGGGACAGAAAAACACTGAAGCTTTCTTT	CASSQMGQKNTEAFF
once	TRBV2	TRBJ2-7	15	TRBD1	TGTGCCAGCAGTGAAGGGACAGGACGTACCTACGAGCAGTACTTC	CASSEGTGRTYEQYF
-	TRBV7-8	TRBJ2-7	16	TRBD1	TGTGCCAGCAGCGAACGCTCAGGGACAGGAATCGGTTGGCGGTACTTC	CASSERSGTGIGWRYF
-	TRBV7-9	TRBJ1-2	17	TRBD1	TGTGCCAGCAGCTCTGACCCATCCTACAGGGGCCACGATGGCTACACCTTC	CASSSDPSYRGHDGYTF
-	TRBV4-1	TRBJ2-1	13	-	TGCGCCAGCAGCCTTGGACAGCACAATGAGCAGTTCTTC	CASSLGQHNEQFF
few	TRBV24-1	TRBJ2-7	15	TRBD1	TGTGCCACCAGTGATCCCGGGACAGGGGACTACGAGCAGTACTTC	CATSDPGTGDYEQYF
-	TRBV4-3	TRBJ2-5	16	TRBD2	TGCGCCAGCAGCCAAGAAACCGGGGGGGCCGGAGAGACCCAGTACTTC	CASSQETGGAGETQYF
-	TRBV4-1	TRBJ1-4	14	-	TGCGCCAGCAGCCAGAGGTCCACTAATGAAAAACTGTTTTTT	CASSQRSTNEKLFF
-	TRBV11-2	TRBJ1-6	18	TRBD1	TGTGCCAGCAGCTCGACAGCTACAGGGGGTGTGTCTAATTCACCCCTCCACTTT	CASSSTATGGVSNSPLHF
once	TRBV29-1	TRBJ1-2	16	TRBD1	TGCAGCGTTGGGGTACCTCCGGGACAGGGAAACTATGGCTACACCTTC	CSVGVPPGQGNYGYTF
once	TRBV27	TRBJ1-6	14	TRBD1	TGTGCCAGCAGCCGGGACAGGAATAATTCACCCCTCCACTTT	CASSRDRNNSPLHF
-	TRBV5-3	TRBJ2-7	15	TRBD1	TGTGCCAGAAGCTTGGACACAGGGGCTAATTACGAGCAGTACTTC	CARSLDTGANYEQYF
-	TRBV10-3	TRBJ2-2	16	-	TGTGCCATCAGTGACCCCCTACCTTCGGGCACCGGGGAGCTGTTTTTT	CAISDPLPSGTGELFF
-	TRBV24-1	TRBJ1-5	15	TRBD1	TGTGCCACCAGTGACCCTCGACAGGGAAATCAGCCCCAGCATTTT	CATSDPRQGNQPQHF
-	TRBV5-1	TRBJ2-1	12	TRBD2	TGCGCCAGCAGCACGACTAGCGTTGAGCAGTTCTTC	CASSTTSVEQFF
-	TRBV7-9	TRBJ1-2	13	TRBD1	TGTGCCAGCAGCGAGACAGGGGGCTTGAGCTACACCTTC	CASSETGGLSYTF